These 32 T cell receptor beta chains came from one sample sequenced in a study of cytomegalovirus exposure and HLA in healthy donors. The PCR employed 60 Vbeta primers together with 13 Jbeta primers. Sequencing was performed with immunoSEQ multiplex PCR; in TCRdb, only in-frame clones are kept and a portion is missing. Of 85,000 to 130,000 clones listed, around 80% are singletons. Input material: PBMCs. The receptors stem from a middle-aged woman in good health and CMV-seronegative.

As to this clone: This specimen includes other DNA sequences encoding the same CDR3. The rearrangement joins TRBV5-1 to TRBJ1-1; D is uncertain. CDR1 is SGHRS and CDR2 is YFSETQ in the germline V gene. The CDR3 is 14 amino acids. The V end was cut by 0 bases, the J end by 1 base, with 7 bases between. CDR3 sequence reads: CASSLVTGNTEAFF. The CDR3 DNA is TGCGCCAGCAGCTTGGTTACGGGGAACACTGAAGCTTTCTTT.

V gene TRBV7-9 combines with J gene TRBJ1-3, with D possibly TRBD1 on 6 matching bases. This CDR3 spans 16 amino acids. Germline loops: CDR1 SEHNR, CDR2 FQNEAQ (reference sequence). The V end was cut by 7 bases, the J end by 0 bases, with 16 bases between. CDR3 sequence: CASIAGWDISGNTIYF. In nucleotides, the CDR3 is TGTGCCAGCATAGCAGGGTGGGACATCTCTGGAAACACCATATATTTT.

This clone was detected a few times. The chain links TRBV11-2 to TRBJ1-1; no clear D. Per the germline V gene, CDR1 is SGHAT and CDR2 is FQNNGV. The CDR3 totals 13 residues. Trimming cost V 2 bases and J 0 bases, with 4 bases left between them. DNA of the CDR3: TGTGCCAGCAGCTTAATCATGAACACTGAAGCTTTCTTT. It codes for CASSLIMNTEAFF.

The chain is built from TRBV5-1 and TRBJ2-3; weak D call: TRBD2 (5 bases). Trimming removed 5 bases at V and 9 bases at J, with 19 bases between. This CDR3 has 14 amino acids. The V gene's germline CDR1 is SGHRS and CDR2 YFSETQ. The CDR3 DNA is TGCGCCAGCAGTAACCCGCGCGGGCAAGGGACGCAGTATTTT. It encodes CASSNPRGQGTQYF.

The V and J genes are TRBV29-1 and TRBJ2-3; D is unresolved. The V end was cut by 6 bases, the J end by 8 bases, with 12 bases between. Germline V gene lookup returns CDR1 SQVTM and CDR2 ANQGSEA. The CDR3 runs to 11 residues. In DNA, the CDR3 is TGCAGCGTCCCTTACCGCGGTACGCAGTATTTT. Encoded protein: CSVPYRGTQYF.

Details on this clone: One end of the junction does not line up with germline, which may come from a read error. V is TRBV7-8 and J is TRBJ2-3; D gene unclear. The CDR3 loop spans 15 amino acids. CDR1 and CDR2 (germline): SGHVS, FQNEAQ. The CDR3 loop reads CAGSLGGIFTDTQYF. CDR3 nucleotides: TGTGCCGGCAGCTTAGGTGGCATCTTCACAGATACGCAGTATTTT.

The genes are TRBV5-1 and TRBJ2-6; tentatively, D is TRBD2 (5 bases). Trimming stripped 6 bases from V and 3 bases from J, with 10 bases between. The CDR3 is 14 residues long. Germline V CDR1 and CDR2: SGHRS, YFSETQ. CDR3 nucleotides: TGCGCCAGCAATGGACTGGTTGGGGCCAACGTCCTGACTTTC. It is translated as CASNGLVGANVLTF.

This clone is a singleton in its sample. This chain joins TRBV18 and TRBJ1-5, with D possibly matching TRBD1 (5 bases). This CDR3 contains 14 residues. V was cut by 4 bases and J by 0 bases, with 7 bases left in between. The germline V gene encodes CDR1 KGHSH and CDR2 LQKENI. CDR3 bases: TGTGCCAGCTCACTGACAGTTAGCAATCAGCCCCAGCATTTT. This encodes CASSLTVSNQPQHF. Using reference TRBV18 and TRBJ1-5 for the parts outside the CDR3, the full variable domain is NAGVMQNPRHLVRRRGQEARLRCSPMKGHSHVYWYRQLPEEGLKFMVYLQKENIIDESGMPKERFSAEFPKEGPSILRIQQVVRGDSAAYFCASSLTVSNQPQHFGDGTRLSIL.

The chain carries TRBV29-1 and TRBJ2-1, with 9 bases that match TRBD2. The trim removed 6 bases at V and 7 bases at J, leaving 13 bases unmatched. This CDR3 region has 15 residues. Germline loops: CDR1 SQVTM, CDR2 ANQGSEA. The CDR3 DNA is TGCAGCGTCCCTGAGGCTAGCGGGACATGGAATGAGCAGTTCTTC. Its translation: CSVPEASGTWNEQFF.

The chain links TRBV7-2 to TRBJ2-3, with D possibly TRBD1 on 5 matching bases. The CDR3 length is 16 residues. In germline, CDR1 is SGHTA, CDR2 FQGNSA. V lost 4 bases, J lost 2 bases, and 16 bases lay in between. CDR3 region: CASSSNDRRITDTQYF. The CDR3 DNA follows: TGTGCCAGCAGCTCCAATGACAGACGGATCACAGATACGCAGTATTTT.

This clone was observed a single time. The V gene is TRBV7-8, the J gene TRBJ2-7, with D possibly matching TRBD2 (6 bases). This CDR3 comprises 15 residues. The germline gives CDR1 SGHVS, CDR2 FQNEAQ. The V end was cut by 5 bases, the J end by 4 bases, with 18 bases between. For the CDR3, the DNA is TGTGCCAGCAGCCCCTGGACGGGGGTAGGGTACGAGCAGTACTTC. Translating gives CASSPWTGVGYEQYF.

The V and J genes are TRBV7-2 and TRBJ2-7; tentatively, D is TRBD1 (6 bases). CDR1 and CDR2 from the germline V gene are SGHTA and FQGNSA. This CDR3 comprises 15 residues. Trimming removed 5 bases from V and 4 bases from J, with 18 bases in between. The CDR3 sequence is CASSLEGGFLYEQYF. The DNA of the CDR3 is TGTGCCAGCAGCCTAGAAGGGGGATTCCTATACGAGCAGTACTTC.

The table lists this clone with a count of one. The CDR3 reads CASSSSGLDYEQYF. The CDR3 DNA sequence: TGTGCCAGCAGCTCTAGCGGACTAGACTACGAGCAGTACTTC. The rearrangement uses TRBV11-2 and TRBJ2-5, with TRBD2 matching over 7 bases. Judging by the DNA end, TRBJ2-7 fits better; the J call may be wrong. The CDR3 consists of 14 residues. CDR1 and CDR2 from the germline V gene are SGHAT and FQNNGV.

The V call is TRBV7-6, the J call TRBJ1-2, with 10 bases identical to TRBD1. Per the germline V gene, CDR1 is SGHVS and CDR2 is FNYEAQ. The CDR3 is made up of 15 amino acids. With 3 bases clipped from V and 6 bases from J, the junction kept 7 bases outside the gene matches. CDR3 protein: CASSLAGTGVHGYTF. DNA of the CDR3: TGTGCCAGCAGCTTGGCCGGGACAGGGGTCCATGGCTACACCTTC.

The CDR3 sequence is CASSIRFHEQFF. CDR3 DNA: TGTGCCAGCAGCATCAGATTCCATGAGCAGTTCTTC. This chain uses TRBV9 with TRBJ2-1; D is ambiguous. The CDR3 is 12 residues long. V was cut by 4 bases and J by 8 bases, with 10 bases left in between. The germline gives CDR1 SGDLS, CDR2 YYNGEE.

The genes are TRBV5-6 and TRBJ1-2; D is ambiguous. This CDR3 contains 14 residues. V was pared by 0 bases and J by 2 bases, with 8 bases between. The V gene's germline CDR1 is SGHDT and CDR2 YYEEEE. CDR3 sequence reads: CASSLGPMNYGYTF. CDR3 DNA sequence: TGTGCCAGCAGCTTGGGGCCCATGAACTATGGCTACACCTTC.

The table lists this clone with a count of one. The chain links TRBV27 to TRBJ1-5; no clear D gene. There are 15 residues in the CDR3. Germline V gene data show CDR1 as MNHEY and CDR2 as SMNVEV (reference sequence). V was clipped by 6 bases and J by 0 bases, with 12 bases between them. Here the CDR3 DNA reads TGTGCCAGCAGCCCCCAATGGCATAGCAATCAGCCCCAGCATTTT. Encoded protein: CASSPQWHSNQPQHF.

In its sample, this clone was seen a few times. V gene TRBV5-1 combines with J gene TRBJ1-2, with 7 bases fitting TRBD1. Per the germline V gene, CDR1 is SGHRS and CDR2 is YFSETQ. The J segment lost 8 bases and the V segment lost 0 bases, leaving 4 bases of the junction unmatched. This CDR3 has 13 amino acids. The CDR3 reads CASSLEGASGYTF. The CDR3 DNA reads as TGCGCCAGCAGCTTGGAGGGGGCCAGCGGCTACACCTTC.

The chain couples TRBV6-5 to TRBJ2-7; D may be TRBD1 (6 bases). This CDR3 comprises 14 residues. Germline CDR1 and CDR2: MNHEY and SVGAGI. V was clipped by 5 bases and J by 2 bases, with 13 bases between them. The CDR3 DNA reads TGTGCCAGCAGTCTAACACAGGGAACCTACGAGCAGTACTTC. It codes for CASSLTQGTYEQYF.

The chain employs TRBV28 and TRBJ1-5, with D maybe TRBD1 (5 bases). Germline V CDR1 and CDR2: MDHEN, SYDVKM. The germline V and J ends were trimmed by 4 bases and 7 bases, with 11 bases remaining between them. This CDR3 region has 13 residues. This CDR3 reads CASSSGVGQPQHF. The CDR3 DNA sequence: TGTGCCAGCAGTTCGGGGGTAGGGCAGCCCCAGCATTTT.

This chain links TRBV4-3 with TRBJ1-1, with D unresolved. V was cut by 0 bases and J by 1 base, with 15 bases left in between. The germline CDR1 and CDR2 sequences are LGHNA and YSLEER. CDR3 length: 17 residues. The CDR3 nucleotides read TGCGCCAGCAGCCAAGATCCCGCAGAGGGTGGGAACACTGAAGCTTTCTTT. Amino acids: CASSQDPAEGGNTEAFF.

The chain couples TRBV4-1 to TRBJ1-2, with D perhaps matching TRBD1 (5 bases). Per the germline V gene, CDR1 is MGHRA and CDR2 is YSYEKL. V gave up 0 bases and J gave up 8 bases, with 10 bases separating them. The CDR3 spans 13 residues. The CDR3 reads CASSQEKGKGYTF. The CDR3 coding sequence is TGCGCCAGCAGCCAAGAAAAGGGGAAAGGCTACACCTTC.

The chain has TRBV25-1 and TRBJ2-7; perhaps TRBD2 as D (6 bases). Germline assignment: CDR1 MGHDK and CDR2 SYGVNS. V gave up 10 bases and J gave up 6 bases, with 19 bases separating them. The CDR3 runs 13 residues. CDR3 nucleotides: TGTGCCACCGCCGGGATGCGAGCGGGCGAGCAGTACTTC. This gives the protein CATAGMRAGEQYF.

V is TRBV6-1 and J is TRBJ1-5; 9 bases align to TRBD1. The J segment lost 7 bases and the V segment lost 4 bases, leaving 8 bases of the junction unmatched. Germline V lookup: CDR1 MNHNS, CDR2 SASEGT. The CDR3 has 15 residues. CDR3 nucleotide sequence: TGTGCCAGCAGTGCAAACCGGGACAGGGCCCAGCCCCAGCATTTT. Encoded protein: CASSANRDRAQPQHF.

The CDR3 loop is CATSRDAGTSYEQYF. CDR3 sequence (DNA): TGTGCCACCAGCAGAGATGCGGGGACCTCCTACGAGCAGTACTTC. The chain employs TRBV15 and TRBJ2-7; possibly TRBD2 for D (6 bases). Trimming removed 0 bases at V and 0 bases at J, with 9 bases between. Germline V CDR1 and CDR2: LNHNV, YYDKDF (reference sequence). The CDR3 is 15 amino acids.

This chain links TRBV28 with TRBJ2-7, with 10 bases lining up with TRBD2. The CDR3 covers 20 residues. Germline loops: CDR1 MDHEN, CDR2 SYDVKM. The V segment lost 1 base and the J segment 1 base; nucleotides outside the gene matches: 16. CDR3 protein: CASSLSPPASGRSLSYEQYF. The CDR3, as DNA: TGTGCCAGCAGTTTATCCCCCCCGGCTAGCGGGAGAAGTTTATCCTACGAGCAGTACTTC.

The gene calls are TRBV18 and TRBJ2-3; tentatively, D is TRBD1 (5 bases). Germline V gives CDR1 KGHSH, CDR2 LQKENI. CDR3 length: 15 residues. Trimming removed 1 base at V and 5 bases at J, with 13 bases between. CDR3 amino acids: CASSPRSGREDTQYF. The CDR3 DNA is TGTGCCAGCTCACCACGGTCTGGCAGGGAAGATACGCAGTATTTT.

The genes are TRBV14 and TRBJ1-1, with TRBD1 identical over 7 bases. The CDR3 extends over 14 amino acids. The germline gives CDR1 SGHDN, CDR2 FVKESK. With V trimmed by 3 bases and J by 5 bases, 6 bases remained unmatched. The DNA for the CDR3 is TGTGCCAGCAGCCAGTGGACAGGACATACTGAAGCTTTCTTT. Its translation is CASSQWTGHTEAFF. The variable domain in full, with the rest retrieved from reference TRBV14 and TRBJ1-1, is EAGVTQFPSHSVIEKGQTVTLRCDPISGHDNLYWYRRVMGKEIKFLLHFVKESKQDESGMPNNRFLAERTGGTYSTLKVQPAELEDSGVYFCASSQWTGHTEAFFGQGTRLTVV.

In nucleotides, the CDR3 is TGTGCCAGCAGCCCGGGACAGGGGGATAATTCACCCCTCCACTTT. This gives the protein CASSPGQGDNSPLHF. The genes are TRBV13 and TRBJ1-6; TRBD1 matches at 11 bases. Germline V CDR1 and CDR2: PRHDT, FYEKMQ (reference sequence). The CDR3 is 15 residues long. Trimming at V came to 5 bases and at J to 5 bases, leaving 2 bases not matched to a gene.

The CDR3 DNA sequence: TGTGCCAGCAGTGCCCCCAATGGAGGCAATGAGCAGTTCTTC. Its translation is CASSAPNGGNEQFF. J is TRBJ2-1 and V is TRBV27; D is possibly TRBD2 (5 bases). Germline V gene data show CDR1 as MNHEY and CDR2 as SMNVEV (reference sequence). The CDR3 runs to 14 residues. Between the trimmed V and J ends, which lost 5 bases and 6 bases, there was a span of 14 bases.

The chain couples TRBV30 to TRBJ2-7; TRBD2 matches 11 bases. This CDR3 has 13 amino acids. The ends lost 1 base at V and 10 bases at J; junction bases unmatched: 6. The V gene's germline CDR1 is GTSNPN and CDR2 SVGIG (reference sequence). The CDR3 reads CAWSEVAGGEQYF. The CDR3 DNA follows: TGTGCCTGGAGTGAGGTAGCGGGAGGGGAACAGTACTTC.

V is TRBV28 and J is TRBJ1-3, with TRBD1 as a possible D gene (6 bases). This CDR3 is 14 amino acids long. With 5 bases removed from V and 1 base from J, the gap between germline ends came to 9 bases. CDR1 and CDR2 (germline): MDHEN, SYDVKM. The CDR3 here is CASSHRASGNTIYF. The CDR3 nucleotides are TGTGCCAGCAGTCACAGGGCATCTGGAAACACCATATATTTT.